This T cell receptor beta chain is drawn from a study of T cells in Graves' hyperthyroidism and ophthalmopathy. General study points: Most clonotypes that expanded in the thyroid above 0.001 also showed up in blood.

The cohort's ophthalmopathy patients, a group with duration under 3 months, had a Clinical Activity Score of at least 3 and a NOSPECS grade of at least 4. Patients with uncontrolled infections, other autoimmune diseases, pregnancy or lactation were excluded. Together with thyroid ultrasound, orbital computed tomography, serum thyroxine and TRAb, clinical symptoms were used for diagnoses. Using RNA transcripts as the source, TCR beta CDR3 regions were amplified. Researchers ran a first-round RT-PCR on the TCR CDR3 using the HTBI primer set. In TCRdb, the multiplex PCR reads were re-called with MiXCR into one record per CDR3 protein. The table has around 370,000 distinct CDR3 sequences, about 18% seen once. This clonotype has just a few counts. Its antigen is not known. Between the trimmed V and J ends, which lost 0 bases and 3 bases, there was a span of 12 bases. The length of the CDR3 is 16 residues. Looked up from germline, CDR1 is SGHAT and CDR2 is FQNNGV.

The sequence came from a man in his late teens or twenties with Graves' ophthalmopathy. Sequenced sample: blood. The chain combines TRBV11-2 with TRBJ1-3; D remains ambiguous. CDR3 DNA sequence: TGTGCCAGCAGCTTAGATATGGTGGTGGGTGGAAACACCATATATTTT. Its translation: CASSLDMVVGGNTIYF.